This T cell receptor (beta chain) comes out of a study of blood T cell repertoires in COVID-19. J was trimmed by 5 bases and V by 4 bases; bases with no gene match: 0. This CDR3 region has 13 residues. Germline V gene data show CDR1 as KGHSH and CDR2 as LQKENI. TCRdb keeps only in-frame clones here, not all; method: immunoSEQ multiplex PCR. The sample includes about 94,000 clones, approximately 84% seen only once; the top ten take approximately 6.7%. The sequencing input was peripheral blood. The clonotype comes from a man between 60 and 75 years old with acute or convalescent COVID-19. The V and J genes are TRBV18 and TRBJ1-5, with 9 bases aligning to TRBD1. As DNA, the CDR3 is TGTGCCAGCTCACGGGACAGGGATCAGCCCCAGCATTTT. This translates into CASSRDRDQPQHF.